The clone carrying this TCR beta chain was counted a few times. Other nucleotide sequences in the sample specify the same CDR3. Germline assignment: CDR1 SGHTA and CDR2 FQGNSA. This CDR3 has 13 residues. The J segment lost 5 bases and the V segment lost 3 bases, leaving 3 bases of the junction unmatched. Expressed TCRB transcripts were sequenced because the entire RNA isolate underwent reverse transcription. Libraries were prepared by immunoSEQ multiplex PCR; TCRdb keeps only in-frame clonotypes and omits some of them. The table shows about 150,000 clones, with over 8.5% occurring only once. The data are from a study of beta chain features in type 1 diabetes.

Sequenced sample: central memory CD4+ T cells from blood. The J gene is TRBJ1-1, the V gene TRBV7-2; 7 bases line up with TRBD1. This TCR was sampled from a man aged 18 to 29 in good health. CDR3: CASSFRGGTEAFF. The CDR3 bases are TGTGCCAGCAGCTTCAGGGGGGGGACTGAAGCTTTCTTT.